These 2 T cell receptor beta chains came from one sample sequenced in a study of T cells in Graves' hyperthyroidism and ophthalmopathy. Amplification targeted TCR beta CDR3 regions from RNA transcripts. HTBI primers were employed in a first-round RT-PCR of the TCR CDR3. TCRdb re-analysed the multiplex PCR reads in MiXCR, keeping a single row per CDR3 protein. This sample yields 300,000 to 350,000 distinct CDR3 sequences, of which 14% are seen a single time; 20% to 25% belongs to the top ten. Sample: blood. These receptors were obtained from a woman aged 30 to 39 with Graves' hyperthyroidism.

The rearrangement uses TRBV29-1 and TRBJ2-5; 7 bases line up with TRBD2. Trimming removed 8 bases from V and 4 bases from J; junction bases left unmatched: 10. Germline V lookup: CDR1 SQVTM, CDR2 ANQGSEA. The CDR3 loop spans 13 amino acids. The CDR3 nucleotides are TGCAGCTTGCGCCGGGGGGTCAGAGAGACCCAGTACTTC. Its translation: CSLRRGVRETQYF.

This clonotype has at least ten counts. This rearrangement joins TRBV28 to TRBJ2-7; D ambiguous. Trimming stripped 10 bases from V and 7 bases from J, with 20 bases between. This CDR3 comprises 13 residues. Germline V lookup: CDR1 MDHEN, CDR2 SYDVKM. CDR3 coding DNA: TGTGCCATCGCGGACGCCCGTTTCTCGGAGCAGTACTTC. As protein: CAIADARFSEQYF. Complete variable domain (other parts from reference TRBV28 and TRBJ2-7): DVKVTQSSRYLVKRTGEKVFLECVQDMDHENMFWYRQDPGLGLRLIYFSYDVKMKEKGDIPEGYSVSREKKERFSLILESASTNQTSMYLCAIADARFSEQYFGPGTRLTVT.